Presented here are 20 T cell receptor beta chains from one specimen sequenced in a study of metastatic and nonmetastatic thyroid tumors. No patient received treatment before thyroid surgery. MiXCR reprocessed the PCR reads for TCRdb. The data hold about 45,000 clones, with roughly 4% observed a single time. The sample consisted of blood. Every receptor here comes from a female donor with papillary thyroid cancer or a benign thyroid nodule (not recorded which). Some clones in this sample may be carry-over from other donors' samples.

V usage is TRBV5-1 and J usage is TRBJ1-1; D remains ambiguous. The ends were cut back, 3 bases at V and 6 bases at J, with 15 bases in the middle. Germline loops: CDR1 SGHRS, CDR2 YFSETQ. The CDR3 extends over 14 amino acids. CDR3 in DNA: TGCGCCAGCAGCTCCGGAGGTGGGAGTGCTGAAGCTTTCTTT. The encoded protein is CASSSGGGSAEAFF.

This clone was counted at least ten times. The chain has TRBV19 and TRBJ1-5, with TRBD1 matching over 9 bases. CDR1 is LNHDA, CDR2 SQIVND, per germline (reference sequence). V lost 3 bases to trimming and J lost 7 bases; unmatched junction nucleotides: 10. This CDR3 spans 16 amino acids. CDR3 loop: CASSMAQQGAGQPQHF. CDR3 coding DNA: TGTGCCAGTAGTATGGCCCAACAGGGGGCAGGGCAGCCCCAGCATTTT.

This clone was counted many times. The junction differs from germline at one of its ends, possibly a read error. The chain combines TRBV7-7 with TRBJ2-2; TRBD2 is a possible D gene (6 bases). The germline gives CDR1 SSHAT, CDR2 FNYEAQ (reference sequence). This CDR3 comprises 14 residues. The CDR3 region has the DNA TGTGCTAGCAGCGGGTCGTTAAACACCGGGGAGCTGTTTTTT. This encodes CASSGSLNTGELFF.

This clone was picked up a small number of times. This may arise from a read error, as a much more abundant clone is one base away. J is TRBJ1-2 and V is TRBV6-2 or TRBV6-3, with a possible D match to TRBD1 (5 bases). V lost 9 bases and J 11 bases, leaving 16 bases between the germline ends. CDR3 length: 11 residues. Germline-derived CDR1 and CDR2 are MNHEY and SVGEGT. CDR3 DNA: TGTGCCAGTATCGGGGGTCAAGGTTACACCTTC. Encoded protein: CASIGGQGYTF.

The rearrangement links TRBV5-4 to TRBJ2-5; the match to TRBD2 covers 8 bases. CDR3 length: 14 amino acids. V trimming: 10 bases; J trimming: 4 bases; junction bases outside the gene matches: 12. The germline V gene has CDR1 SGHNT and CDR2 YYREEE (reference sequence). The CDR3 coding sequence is TGTGCCTCCACGGGGGGGGGGCTGGGAGAGACCCAGTACTTC. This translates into CASTGGGLGETQYF. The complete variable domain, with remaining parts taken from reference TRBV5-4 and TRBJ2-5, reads ETGVTQSPTHLIKTRGQQVTLRCSSQSGHNTVSWYQQALGQGPQFIFQYYREEENGRGNFPPRFSGLQFPNYSSELNVNALELDDSALYLCASTGGGLGETQYFGPGTRLLVL.

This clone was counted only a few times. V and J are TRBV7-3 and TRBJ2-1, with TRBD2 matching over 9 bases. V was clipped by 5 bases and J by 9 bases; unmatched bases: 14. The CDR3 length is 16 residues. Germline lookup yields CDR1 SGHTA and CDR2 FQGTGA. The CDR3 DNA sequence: TGTGCCAGCAGCCGGGGGTGGGGGACTAGCCCCCGTGAGCAGTTCTTC. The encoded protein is CASSRGWGTSPREQFF.

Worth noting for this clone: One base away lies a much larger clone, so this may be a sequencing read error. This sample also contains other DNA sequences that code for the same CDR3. In nucleotides, the CDR3 is TGTGCGAGCAGCCAAGCACTAGCGGGATTGGAGACCCAGTACTTC. This codes for CASSQALAGLETQYF. The rearrangement uses TRBV14 and TRBJ2-5, with 10 bases lining up with TRBD2. CDR3 length: 15 amino acids. From germline, CDR1 is SGHDN and CDR2 FVKESK.

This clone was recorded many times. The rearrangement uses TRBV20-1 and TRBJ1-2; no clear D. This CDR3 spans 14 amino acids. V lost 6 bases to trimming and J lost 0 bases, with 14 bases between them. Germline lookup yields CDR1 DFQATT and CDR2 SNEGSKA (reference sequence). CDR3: CSAPDPATNYGYTF. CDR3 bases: TGCAGTGCCCCTGACCCGGCAACTAACTATGGCTACACCTTC.

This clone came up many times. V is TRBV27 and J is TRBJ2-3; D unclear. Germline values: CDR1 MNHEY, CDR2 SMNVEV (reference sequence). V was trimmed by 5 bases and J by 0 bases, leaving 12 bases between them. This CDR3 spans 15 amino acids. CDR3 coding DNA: TGTGCCAGCAGTCCGTTATCGGCTAGCACAGATACGCAGTATTTT. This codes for CASSPLSASTDTQYF.

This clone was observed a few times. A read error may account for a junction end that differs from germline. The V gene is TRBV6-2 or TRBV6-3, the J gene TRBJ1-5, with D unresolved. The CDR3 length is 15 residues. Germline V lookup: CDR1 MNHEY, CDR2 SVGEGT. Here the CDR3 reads CASTLGSGLNQPQHF. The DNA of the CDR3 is TGTGCCAGCACCCTCGGGTCCGGGCTCAATCAACCCCAGCATTTT.

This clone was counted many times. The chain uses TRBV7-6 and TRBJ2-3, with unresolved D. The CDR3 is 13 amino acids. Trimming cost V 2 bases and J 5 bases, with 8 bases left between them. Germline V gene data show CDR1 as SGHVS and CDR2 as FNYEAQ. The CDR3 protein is CASSLNWRDTQYF. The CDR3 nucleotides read TGTGCCAGCAGCTTAAACTGGCGAGATACGCAGTATTTT.

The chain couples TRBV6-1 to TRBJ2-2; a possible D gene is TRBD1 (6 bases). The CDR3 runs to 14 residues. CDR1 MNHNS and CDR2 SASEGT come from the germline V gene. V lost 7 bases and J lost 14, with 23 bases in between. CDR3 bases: TGTGCCAGCAACAGAGACAGGCATACCGAGGAACTGTTTTTT. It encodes CASNRDRHTEELFF.

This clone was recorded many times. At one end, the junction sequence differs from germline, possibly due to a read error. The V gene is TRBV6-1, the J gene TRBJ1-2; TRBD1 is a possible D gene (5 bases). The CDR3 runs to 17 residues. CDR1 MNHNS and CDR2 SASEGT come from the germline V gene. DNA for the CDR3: TGTGCCGGCAGTGGTAGATGGTCAGGGACCGCTAACTATGGCTACACCTTC. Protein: CAGSGRWSGTANYGYTF.

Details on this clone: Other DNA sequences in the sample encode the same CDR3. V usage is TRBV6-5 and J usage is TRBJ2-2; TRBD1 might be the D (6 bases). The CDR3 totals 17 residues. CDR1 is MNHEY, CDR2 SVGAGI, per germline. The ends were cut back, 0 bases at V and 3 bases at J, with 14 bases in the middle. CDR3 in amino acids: CASSYSTGLSYTGELFF. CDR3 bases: TGTGCCAGCAGTTACTCCACAGGGCTTTCGTACACCGGGGAGCTGTTTTTT.

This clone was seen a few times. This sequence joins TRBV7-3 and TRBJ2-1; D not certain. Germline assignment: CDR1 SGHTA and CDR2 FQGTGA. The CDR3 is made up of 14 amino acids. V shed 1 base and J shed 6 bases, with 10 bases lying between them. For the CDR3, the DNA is TGTGCCAGCAGCTTAAGGTCTATCGTCAATGAGCAGTTCTTC. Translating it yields CASSLRSIVNEQFF.

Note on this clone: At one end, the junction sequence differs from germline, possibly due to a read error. CDR3 in amino acids: CASTKTGIEQFF. In DNA form, the CDR3 reads TGTGCCAGCACCAAGACAGGGATAGAGCAATTCTTC. V and J are TRBV27 and TRBJ2-1, with 7 bases that match TRBD1. This CDR3 comprises 12 residues. Germline CDR1 and CDR2: MNHEY and SMNVEV (reference sequence).

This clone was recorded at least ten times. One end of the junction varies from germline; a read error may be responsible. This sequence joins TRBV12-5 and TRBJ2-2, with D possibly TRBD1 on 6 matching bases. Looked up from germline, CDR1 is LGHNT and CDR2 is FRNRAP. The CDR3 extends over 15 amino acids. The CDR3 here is CASDLYRANNGELFF. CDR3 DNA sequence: TGTGCTAGTGATTTGTACAGGGCGAACAACGGAGAGCTGTTTTTT.

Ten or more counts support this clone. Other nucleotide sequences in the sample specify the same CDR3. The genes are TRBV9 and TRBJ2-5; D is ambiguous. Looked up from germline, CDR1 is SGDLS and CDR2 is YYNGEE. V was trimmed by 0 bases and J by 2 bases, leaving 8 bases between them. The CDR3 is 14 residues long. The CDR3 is CASSVGQTQETQYF. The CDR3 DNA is TGTGCCAGCAGCGTAGGGCAGACTCAAGAGACCCAGTACTTC.

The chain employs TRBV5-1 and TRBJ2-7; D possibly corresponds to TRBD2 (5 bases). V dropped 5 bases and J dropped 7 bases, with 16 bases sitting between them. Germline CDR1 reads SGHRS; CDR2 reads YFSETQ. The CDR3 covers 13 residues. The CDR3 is CASRLSGPGEQYF. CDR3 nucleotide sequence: TGCGCCAGCAGATTGTCCGGGCCGGGAGAGCAGTACTTC.

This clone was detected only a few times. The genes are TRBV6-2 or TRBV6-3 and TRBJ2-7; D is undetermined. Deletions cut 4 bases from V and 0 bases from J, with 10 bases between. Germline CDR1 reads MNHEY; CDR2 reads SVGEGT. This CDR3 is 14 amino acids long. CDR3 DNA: TGTGCCAGCAGTTCGGCCGCTAGCTCCTACGAGCAGTACTTC. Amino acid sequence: CASSSAASSYEQYF.